This entry lists 24 T cell receptor beta chains sequenced from one sample in a study of early T cells in non-severe SARS-CoV-2 infection. TCRdb reprocessed the 5' RACE reads with MiXCR, giving one entry per CDR3 protein. The table lists 100,000 to 150,000 distinct CDR3 sequences, around 14% of them singletons, with around a fifth in the top ten. What was sequenced was whole blood. These receptors were taken from an adult who was a healthcare worker with PCR-confirmed SARS-CoV-2 infection or an uninfected control (not recorded which).

This sequence joins TRBV5-6 and TRBJ2-6; a possible D gene is TRBD1 (6 bases). Germline V gene sequence: CDR1 SGHDT, CDR2 YYEEEE. V lost 0 bases and J lost 0, with 10 bases in between. The CDR3 runs to 17 residues. The CDR3 loop is CASSLAGTLSGANVLTF. The CDR3 nucleotides are TGTGCCAGCAGCTTGGCGGGGACACTCTCTGGGGCCAACGTCCTGACTTTC.

This clonotype has only a few counts. Here the CDR3 reads CASSYDRAHEKLFF. CDR3 coding DNA: TGTGCCAGCAGTTATGACAGGGCACACGAAAAACTGTTTTTT. The genes are TRBV6-5 and TRBJ1-4, with 7 bases matching TRBD1. J gave up 8 bases and V 3 bases, and 6 bases lay outside the gene matches. Germline V CDR1 and CDR2: MNHEY, SVGAGI. This CDR3 contains 14 residues.

The V and J genes are TRBV10-3 and TRBJ2-5, with TRBD1 matching over 8 bases. The CDR3 has 13 amino acids. V dropped 11 bases and J dropped 4; count of bases not matched to a gene: 9. The germline gives CDR1 ENHRY, CDR2 SYGVKD. Here the CDR3 DNA reads TGTGCCTCAAGGCTAGGACAGGGAGAGACCCAGTACTTC. Translating it yields CASRLGQGETQYF.

This clonotype was detected only a few times. V is TRBV12-3 or TRBV12-4 and J is TRBJ1-2; 7 nucleotides match TRBD1. The CDR3 runs to 16 residues. V was clipped by 3 bases and J by 5 bases; unmatched bases: 12. Here the CDR3 reads CASSLGQGGIPYGYTF. CDR3 in DNA: TGTGCCAGCAGTTTGGGTCAGGGGGGAATTCCTTATGGCTACACCTTC.

The chain couples TRBV3-1 to TRBJ2-1; D tentatively fits TRBD1 or TRBD2 (6 bases each). Trimming left V 3 bases short and J 9 bases short, with 18 bases between. The germline CDR1 and CDR2 sequences are LGHDT and YNNKEL (reference sequence). This CDR3 is 15 amino acids long. The DNA for the CDR3 is TGTGCCAGCAGCCATCGAGGTAGGGGGGCGAGTGAGCAGTTCTTC. The encoded protein is CASSHRGRGASEQFF.

This clonotype occurred a few times. V is TRBV30 and J is TRBJ1-2; 7 bases are shared with TRBD1. The CDR3 is 13 amino acids. Germline trimming cut 5 bases from V and 4 bases from J; bases unmatched to any gene: 7. CDR1 GTSNPN and CDR2 SVGIG come from the germline V gene (reference sequence). CDR3 in DNA: TGTGCCTGGGACCTGGACAGGACCTATGGCTACACCTTC. It is translated as CAWDLDRTYGYTF.

This clonotype was picked up many times. This chain's CDR3 is CASSAPLRGVRPDTQYF. In DNA, the CDR3 is TGTGCCAGCAGTGCGCCCCTCAGGGGGGTACGCCCAGATACGCAGTATTTT. V gene TRBV12-3 or TRBV12-4 combines with J gene TRBJ2-3, with a tentative D call TRBD1 (7 bases). V lost 5 bases to trimming and J lost 4 bases, with 22 bases between them. This CDR3 spans 17 amino acids.

This clonotype was counted a few times. The V call is TRBV20-1, the J call TRBJ2-3, with 10 nucleotides matching TRBD2. The V gene end was trimmed by 6 bases and the J gene end by 5 bases; junction bases not matched to a gene: 14. CDR1 is DFQATT and CDR2 is SNEGSKA in the germline V gene (reference sequence). The CDR3 is 16 residues long. This CDR3 reads CSAKGSLAGVIDTQYF. CDR3 DNA sequence: TGCAGTGCCAAAGGGTCGCTAGCGGGGGTGATAGATACGCAGTATTTT.

The table lists this clonotype with a few counts. The V call is TRBV7-2, the J call TRBJ2-3; no reliable D call. V was trimmed by 5 bases and J by 6 bases, leaving 9 bases between them. Germline V gene sequence: CDR1 SGHTA, CDR2 FQGNSA. This CDR3 region has 12 residues. The CDR3 loop reads CASSQRFDTQYF. Written as DNA, the CDR3 is TGTGCCAGCAGCCAACGTTTCGATACGCAGTATTTT.

This clonotype was observed a few times. V is TRBV5-6 and J is TRBJ2-3; D gene uncertain. The germline gives CDR1 SGHDT, CDR2 YYEEEE. Trimming removed 3 bases at V and 4 bases at J, with 9 bases between. The CDR3 has 13 amino acids. DNA for the CDR3: TGTGCCAGCAGCTCGGACCGGCCAGATACGCAGTATTTT. Translated: CASSSDRPDTQYF.

The chain combines TRBV5-1 with TRBJ2-3, with 8 nucleotides matching TRBD1. This CDR3 has 15 amino acids. Germline CDR1 is SGHRS and CDR2 is YFSETQ. With 1 base clipped from V and 6 bases from J, the junction kept 7 bases outside the gene matches. This chain's CDR3 is CASSLRGQGGDTQYF. The CDR3 nucleotides read TGCGCCAGCAGCTTGAGAGGACAGGGAGGCGATACGCAGTATTTT.

The genes are TRBV11-2 and TRBJ2-5, with D hard to call. The CDR3 totals 15 residues. The V and J ends lost 5 bases and 2 bases respectively, with 15 bases between them. The germline gives CDR1 SGHAT, CDR2 FQNNGV. The DNA for the CDR3 is TGTGCCAGCAGCCAATCCGGGCACCAACAAGAGACCCAGTACTTC. Translation: CASSQSGHQQETQYF.

This chain connects TRBV28 to TRBJ2-2; 11 nucleotides match TRBD1. From germline, CDR1 is MDHEN and CDR2 SYDVKM. This CDR3 comprises 15 residues. V gave up 9 bases and J gave up 5 bases; unmatched junction bases: 8. The CDR3 DNA is TGTGCCAGTCTTGGACAGGGGGCCGATACCGGGGAGCTGTTTTTT. Translated: CASLGQGADTGELFF.

The table lists this clonotype with a few counts. The genes are TRBV20-1 and TRBJ1-4; TRBD1 might be the D (6 bases). This CDR3 spans 13 amino acids. CDR1 and CDR2 from the germline V gene are DFQATT and SNEGSKA (reference sequence). The V and J ends lost 5 bases and 5 bases respectively, with 12 bases between them. The CDR3 reads CSAPLGTNEKLFF. Here the CDR3 DNA reads TGCAGTGCTCCCCTGGGGACAAATGAAAAACTGTTTTTT.

This clonotype was found many times. The CDR3 sequence: CSVRDSPSEQYF. CDR3 DNA sequence: TGCAGCGTTAGGGACAGCCCCAGCGAGCAGTACTTC. The chain is built from TRBV29-1 and TRBJ2-7, with TRBD1 identical over 7 bases. The CDR3 covers 12 residues. Per the germline V gene, CDR1 is SQVTM and CDR2 is ANQGSEA. Trimming took 5 bases from V and 6 from J; bases not matched to a gene: 7.

This clonotype was observed a few times. This rearrangement joins TRBV12-3 or TRBV12-4 to TRBJ2-7; D ambiguous. This CDR3 spans 13 amino acids. V lost 4 bases, J lost 5 bases, and 12 bases lay in between. In DNA form, the CDR3 reads TGTGCCAGCAGTTCGCTCGCCGGTAACGAGCAGTACTTC. This sequence encodes CASSSLAGNEQYF.

The CDR3 DNA reads TGTGCCATCTCCGGGGATCTGAACACTGAAGCTTTCTTT. Its translation is CAISGDLNTEAFF. The chain is built from TRBV10-3 and TRBJ1-1; the D is unclear. Trimming shortened V by 8 bases and J by 0 bases, and 10 bases separated the two germline ends. This CDR3 is built from 13 residues. Germline CDR1 ENHRY, CDR2 SYGVKD.

This clonotype was seen repeatedly, ten times or more. The chain joins TRBV20-1 to TRBJ1-1; no clear D gene. Germline V CDR1 and CDR2: DFQATT, SNEGSKA (reference sequence). This CDR3 has 11 residues. V was clipped by 7 bases and J by 9 bases, with 15 bases between them. CDR3 bases: TGCAGTGGGTGGGTGAGAGAGAAAGCTTTCTTT. Its protein is CSGWVREKAFF.

This clonotype was counted only a few times. The chain links TRBV9 to TRBJ2-3; D is uncertain. Deletions cut 0 bases from V and 0 bases from J, with 5 bases between. This CDR3 is built from 14 residues. The germline V gene has CDR1 SGDLS and CDR2 YYNGEE. In DNA, the CDR3 is TGTGCCAGCAGCGTAGACCAGAGCACAGATACGCAGTATTTT. This translates into CASSVDQSTDTQYF.

The J gene is TRBJ2-5, the V gene TRBV10-3; 9 bases fit TRBD2. Germline CDR1 reads ENHRY; CDR2 reads SYGVKD. Unmatched junction bases numbered 10, after V lost 3 bases and J lost 5 bases. This CDR3 spans 16 amino acids. The CDR3 region is CAISDIAGDSGETQYF. In nucleotides, the CDR3 is TGTGCCATCAGTGACATAGCGGGGGACTCGGGGGAGACCCAGTACTTC.

V and J are TRBV2 and TRBJ1-2; D might be TRBD1 (5 bases). This CDR3 is 13 amino acids long. Germline V gives CDR1 SNHLY, CDR2 FYNNEI. With 2 bases removed from V and 4 bases from J, the gap between germline ends came to 8 bases. CDR3 DNA sequence: TGTGCCAGCAGTGAAACAGGCGCCTATGGCTACACCTTC. Its translation is CASSETGAYGYTF.

The V gene is TRBV20-1, the J gene TRBJ2-7; D remains ambiguous. The CDR3 length is 10 residues. Germline V lookup: CDR1 DFQATT, CDR2 SNEGSKA (reference sequence). Deletions cut 6 bases from V and 2 bases from J, with 5 bases between. The CDR3 protein is CSAPAYEQYF. CDR3 DNA sequence: TGCAGTGCGCCCGCCTACGAGCAGTACTTC.

DNA of the CDR3: TGTGCCAGCAGCAAAGGGGACTGGGAGGCCGGGGATACGCAGTATTTT. Its protein is CASSKGDWEAGDTQYF. The V call is TRBV21-1, the J call TRBJ2-3; TRBD2, the D gene given by the table, was not confirmed from the DNA. TRBV21-1 is classified as a pseudogene. This CDR3 is built from 16 residues.

V usage is TRBV2 and J usage is TRBJ1-5, with no clear D. V lost 5 bases and J 4 bases, leaving 12 bases between the germline ends. CDR1 is SNHLY, CDR2 FYNNEI, per germline. The CDR3 has 14 residues. The CDR3 region is CASSFGLGNQPQHF. The CDR3 coding sequence is TGTGCCAGCAGTTTCGGACTAGGGAATCAGCCCCAGCATTTT.